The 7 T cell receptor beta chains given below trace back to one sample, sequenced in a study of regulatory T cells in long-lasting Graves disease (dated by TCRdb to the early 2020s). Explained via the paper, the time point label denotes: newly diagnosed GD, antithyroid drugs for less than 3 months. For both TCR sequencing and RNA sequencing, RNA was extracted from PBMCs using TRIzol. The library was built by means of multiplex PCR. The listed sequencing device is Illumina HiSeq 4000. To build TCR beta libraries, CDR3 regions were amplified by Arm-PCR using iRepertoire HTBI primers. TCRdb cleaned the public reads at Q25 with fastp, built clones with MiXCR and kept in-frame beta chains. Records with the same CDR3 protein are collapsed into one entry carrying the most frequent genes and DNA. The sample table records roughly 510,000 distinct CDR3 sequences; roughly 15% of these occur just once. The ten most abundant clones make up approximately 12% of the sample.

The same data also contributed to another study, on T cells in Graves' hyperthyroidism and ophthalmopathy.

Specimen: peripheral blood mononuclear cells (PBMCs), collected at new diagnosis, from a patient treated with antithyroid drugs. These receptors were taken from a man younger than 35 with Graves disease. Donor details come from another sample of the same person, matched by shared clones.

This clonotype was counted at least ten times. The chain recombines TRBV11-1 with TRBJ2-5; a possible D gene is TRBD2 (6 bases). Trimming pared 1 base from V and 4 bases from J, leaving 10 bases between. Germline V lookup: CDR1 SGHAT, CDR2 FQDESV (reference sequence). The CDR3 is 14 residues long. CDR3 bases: TGTGCCAGCAGCTTAGATTGGGGAGGAGAGACCCAGTACTTC. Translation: CASSLDWGGETQYF.

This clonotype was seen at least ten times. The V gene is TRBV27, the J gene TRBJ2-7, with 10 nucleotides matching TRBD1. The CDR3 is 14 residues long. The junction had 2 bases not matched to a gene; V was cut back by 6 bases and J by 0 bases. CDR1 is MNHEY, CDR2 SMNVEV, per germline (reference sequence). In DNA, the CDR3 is TGTGCCAGCAGGAGGACAGGGGGCTCCTACGAGCAGTACTTC. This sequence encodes CASRRTGGSYEQYF.

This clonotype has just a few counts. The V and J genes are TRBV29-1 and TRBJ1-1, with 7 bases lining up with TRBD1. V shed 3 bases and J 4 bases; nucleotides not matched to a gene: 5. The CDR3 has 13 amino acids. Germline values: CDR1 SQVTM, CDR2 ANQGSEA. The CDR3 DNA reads TGCAGCGTTGACGAGGGGGCAGGCACTGAAGCTTTCTTT. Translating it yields CSVDEGAGTEAFF.

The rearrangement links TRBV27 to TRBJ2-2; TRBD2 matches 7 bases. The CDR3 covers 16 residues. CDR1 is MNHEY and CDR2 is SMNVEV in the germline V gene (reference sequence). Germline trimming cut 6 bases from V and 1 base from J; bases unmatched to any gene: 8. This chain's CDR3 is CASSSFQRENTGELFF. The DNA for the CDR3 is TGTGCCAGCAGCTCGTTTCAGCGGGAGAACACCGGGGAGCTGTTTTTT.

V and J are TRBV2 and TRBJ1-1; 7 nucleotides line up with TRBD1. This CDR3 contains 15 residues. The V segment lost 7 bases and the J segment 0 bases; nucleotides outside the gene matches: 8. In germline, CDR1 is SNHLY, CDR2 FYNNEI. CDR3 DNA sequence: TGTGCCAGCAAGGAGGGGGCCGGAATGAACACTGAAGCTTTCTTT. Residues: CASKEGAGMNTEAFF. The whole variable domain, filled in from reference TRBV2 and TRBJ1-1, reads EPEVTQTPSHQVTQMGQEVILRCVPISNHLYFYWYRQILGQKVEFLVSFYNNEISEKSEIFDDQFSVERPDGSNFTLKIRSTKLEDSAMYFCASKEGAGMNTEAFFGQGTRLTVV.

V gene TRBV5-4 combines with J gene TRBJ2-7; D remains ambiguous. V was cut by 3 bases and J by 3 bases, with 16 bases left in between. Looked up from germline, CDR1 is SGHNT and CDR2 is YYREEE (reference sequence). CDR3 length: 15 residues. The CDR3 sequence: CASSSGVGTYYEQYF. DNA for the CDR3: TGTGCCAGCAGCTCCGGTGTAGGCACTTACTACGAGCAGTACTTC.

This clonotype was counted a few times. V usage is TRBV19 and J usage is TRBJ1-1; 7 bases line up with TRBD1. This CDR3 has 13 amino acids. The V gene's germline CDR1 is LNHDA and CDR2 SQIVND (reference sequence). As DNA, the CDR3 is TGTGGAACCGGGACAGTAATTGGAACTGAAGCTTTCTTT. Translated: CGTGTVIGTEAFF.